This T cell receptor (beta chain) was sequenced for a study of T cells expressing NK-cell markers. This CDR3 is built from 16 residues. Germline CDR1 reads SGHAT; CDR2 reads FQNNGV. Each CDR3 protein gets one entry in TCRdb, which reprocessed the 5' RACE reads and gives no DNA. This sample's clone table lists about 410,000 distinct CDR3 sequences. The V call is TRBV11-2, the J call TRBJ2-1; TCRdb returns TRBD1, unconfirmable since there is no DNA. Input material: blood T cells: a sorted CD56 or NKG2C T cell subset, CD4+ or CD8+ T cells, or bulk PBMC T cells (not recorded which). The clonotype was recovered from a woman between 50 and 59 years old in good health. Here the CDR3 reads CASSLSGGRAYNEQFF.